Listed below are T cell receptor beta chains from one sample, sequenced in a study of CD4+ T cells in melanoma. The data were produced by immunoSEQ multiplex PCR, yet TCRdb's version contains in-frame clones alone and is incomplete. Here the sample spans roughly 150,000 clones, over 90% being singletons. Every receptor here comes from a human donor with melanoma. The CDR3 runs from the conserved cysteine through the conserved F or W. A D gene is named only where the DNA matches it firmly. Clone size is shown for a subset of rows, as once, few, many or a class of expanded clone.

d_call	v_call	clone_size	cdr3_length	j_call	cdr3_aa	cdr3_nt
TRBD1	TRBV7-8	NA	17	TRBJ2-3	CASSYRRDRGRTDTQYF	TGTGCCAGCAGCTACCGCCGGGACAGGGGACGAACAGATACGCAGTATTTT
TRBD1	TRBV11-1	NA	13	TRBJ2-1	CASSLPPGQRQFF	TGTGCCAGCAGCTTACCCCCGGGACAGCGACAGTTCTTC
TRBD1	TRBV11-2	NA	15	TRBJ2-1	CASSLGTGEVNEQFF	TGTGCCAGCAGCTTGGGGACAGGGGAGGTCAATGAGCAGTTCTTC
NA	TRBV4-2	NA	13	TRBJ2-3	CASSQEGGEAQYF	TGTGCCAGCAGCCAAGAGGGGGGAGAGGCGCAGTATTTT
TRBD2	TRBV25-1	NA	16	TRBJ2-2	CASSEFLAGAGGELFF	TGTGCCAGCAGTGAATTCCTAGCGGGGGCAGGCGGGGAGCTGTTTTTT
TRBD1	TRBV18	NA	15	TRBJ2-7	CASSLGQGGLYEQYF	TGTGCCAGCTCACTCGGACAGGGGGGTCTCTACGAGCAGTACTTC
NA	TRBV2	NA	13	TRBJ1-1	CASTADHTQGAFF	TGTGCCAGCACTGCAGATCACACTCAGGGAGCTTTCTTT
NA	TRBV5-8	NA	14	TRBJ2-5	CASSFGQGRETQYF	TGTGCCAGCAGCTTCGGTCAGGGGAGGGAGACCCAGTACTTC
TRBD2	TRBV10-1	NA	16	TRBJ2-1	CASSESGTSGYNEQFF	TGCGCCAGCAGTGAGTCTGGGACTAGCGGCTACAATGAGCAGTTCTTC
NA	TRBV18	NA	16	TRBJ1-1	CASSPSRDVMNTEAFF	TGTGCCAGCTCACCGTCTCGGGACGTGATGAACACTGAAGCTTTCTTT
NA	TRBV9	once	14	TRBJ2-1	CASSVATSLNEQFF	TGTGCCAGCAGCGTAGCTACTAGCCTTAATGAGCAGTTCTTC
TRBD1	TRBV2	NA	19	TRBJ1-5	CASSVYRDRGLNSNQPQHF	TGTGCCAGCAGTGTATACCGGGACAGGGGGCTAAATAGCAATCAGCCCCAGCATTTT
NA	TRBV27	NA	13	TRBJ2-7	CASSFRLGYEQYF	TGTGCCAGCAGTTTTCGGCTCGGCTACGAGCAGTACTTC
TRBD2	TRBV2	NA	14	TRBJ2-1	CASAGGAKVNEQFF	TGTGCCAGCGCGGGGGGTGCTAAGGTCAATGAGCAGTTCTTC
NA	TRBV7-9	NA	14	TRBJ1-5	CASSHSDSNQPQHF	TGTGCCAGCAGCCACAGTGATAGCAATCAGCCCCAGCATTTT
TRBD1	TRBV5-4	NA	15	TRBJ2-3	CASSARTGRTDTQYF	TGTGCCAGCAGCGCTCGGACAGGGCGCACAGATACGCAGTATTTT
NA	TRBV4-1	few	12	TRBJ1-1	CASSHPYTEAFF	TGCGCCAGCAGCCATCCTTACACTGAAGCTTTCTTT
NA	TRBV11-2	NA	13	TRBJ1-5	CASSLGQDQPQHF	TGTGCCAGCAGCTTAGGGCAGGATCAGCCCCAGCATTTT
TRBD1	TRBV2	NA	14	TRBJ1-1	CASKDRGLFTEAFF	TGTGCCAGCAAGGACAGGGGGCTTTTCACTGAAGCTTTCTTT
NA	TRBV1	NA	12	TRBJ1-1	CTSSLTRFQAFF	TGCACCAGCAGCCTAACGCGATTCCAAGCTTTCTTT
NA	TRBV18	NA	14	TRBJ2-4	CASSPGDGQNIQYF	TGTGCCAGCTCCCCAGGGGACGGCCAAAACATTCAGTACTTC
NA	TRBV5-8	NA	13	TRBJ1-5	CASSLELPQPQHF	TGTGCCAGCAGCTTGGAACTACCTCAGCCCCAGCATTTT
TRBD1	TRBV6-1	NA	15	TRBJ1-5	CASTRTGGPNQPQHF	TGTGCCAGCACTCGAACAGGGGGCCCCAATCAGCCCCAGCATTTT
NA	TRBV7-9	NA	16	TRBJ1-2	CASSLDIGRANYGYTF	TGTGCCAGCAGCTTAGATATTGGGCGAGCTAACTATGGCTACACCTTC
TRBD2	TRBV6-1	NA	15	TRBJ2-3	CASSDLGGVIDTQYF	TGTGCCAGCAGTGATCTGGGGGGGGTAATAGATACGCAGTATTTT
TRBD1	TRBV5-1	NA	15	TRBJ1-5	CASSAGQGMDQPQHF	TGCGCCAGCAGCGCGGGACAGGGGATGGATCAGCCCCAGCATTTT
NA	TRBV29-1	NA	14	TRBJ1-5	CSVVTKWFDQPQHF	TGCAGCGTTGTTACCAAGTGGTTTGATCAGCCCCAGCATTTT
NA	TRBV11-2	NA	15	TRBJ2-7	CASSPSGVSRYEQYF	TGTGCCAGCAGCCCGTCAGGGGTTTCCCGCTACGAGCAGTACTTC